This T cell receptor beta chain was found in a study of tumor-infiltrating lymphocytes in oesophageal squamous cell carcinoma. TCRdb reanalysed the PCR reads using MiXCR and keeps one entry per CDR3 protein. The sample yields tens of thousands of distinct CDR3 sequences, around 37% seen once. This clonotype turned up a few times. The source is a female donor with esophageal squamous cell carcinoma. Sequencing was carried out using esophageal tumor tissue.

CDR3 region: CASSPTRKRDTTDTQYF. For the CDR3, the DNA is TGTGCCAGCAGCCCGACCCGGAAGCGGGATACCACAGATACGCAGTATTTT. V usage is TRBV11-2 and J usage is TRBJ2-3; 7 bases align to TRBD2. V shed 5 bases and J 2 bases; nucleotides not matched to a gene: 13. Germline CDR1 SGHAT, CDR2 FQNNGV. The CDR3 spans 17 residues.